This TCR beta chain was sequenced for a study of OX40 agonist ivuxolimab in advanced cancers. Study as a whole: Each dose-escalation patient presented with hepatocellular carcinoma, melanoma, renal cell or head and neck cancer. A partial response was reached by three patients: one with hepatocellular carcinoma and two with cutaneous melanoma. Study findings and constraints: The average count of expanded clones was higher among CD8+ T cells than among CD4+.

The protocol was immunoSEQ multiplex PCR, while the TCRdb copy is restricted to in-frame clones and leaves out a portion. The sample consists of 45,000 to 55,000 clones, 94% of them appearing once. Germline V CDR1 and CDR2: MNHNS, SASEGT. This CDR3 spans 16 amino acids. V was clipped by 2 bases and J by 0 bases; unmatched bases: 5. Notes on this clone: Its antigen is unknown.

The chain employs TRBV6-1 and TRBJ2-3; 7 bases are a match to TRBD2. The specimen comprised CD4+ or CD8+ T cells sorted from blood, sampled in a trial of the OX40 agonist ivuxolimab. This TCR was recovered from an adult with an advanced solid tumor such as melanoma, head and neck, liver or kidney cancer. CDR3 loop: CASSETSAPSTDTQYF. The CDR3 DNA is TGTGCCAGCAGTGAAACTAGCGCCCCTAGCACAGATACGCAGTATTTT.